These T cell receptor beta chains were read from a single sample in a study of cytomegalovirus exposure and HLA in healthy donors. Repertoires were generated with immunoSEQ multiplex PCR, while TCRdb's copy carries only in-frame clones and drops some. Of 59,000 or so clones listed, approximately 92% are singletons. Sequencing was performed on PBMCs. These receptor sequences come from a young woman in good health and CMV-seronegative. The CDR3 runs from the conserved cysteine through the conserved F or W. Fields, in order: D gene, J gene, clone size, V gene, CDR3 protein, CDR3 DNA. The D gene is left open where the match is weak. Only some rows state a clone size, as once, few, many or a class for expanded clones.

D: NA
J: TRBJ2-3
size: NA
V: TRBV5-4
CDR3: CASSFRVHQTDTQYF
DNA: TGTGCCAGCAGCTTCAGGGTTCACCAAACAGATACGCAGTATTTT

D: TRBD2
J: TRBJ2-1
size: NA
V: TRBV5-1
CDR3: CASSPEPSGGYNEQFF
DNA: TGCGCCAGCAGCCCGGAACCTAGCGGGGGTTACAATGAGCAGTTCTTC

D: NA
J: TRBJ1-2
size: NA
V: TRBV25-1
CDR3: CASSESPANYGYTF
DNA: TGTGCCAGCAGTGAATCTCCCGCTAACTATGGCTACACCTTC

D: TRBD1
J: TRBJ2-7
size: NA
V: TRBV19
CDR3: CASNWFGFTGVNF
DNA: TGTGCCAGTAATTGGTTCGGTTTTACAGGGGTTAACTTC

D: TRBD2
J: TRBJ2-1
size: NA
V: TRBV11-3
CDR3: CASSSRSILAGNNEQFF
DNA: TGTGCCAGCAGCTCGCGCTCGATCCTAGCGGGAAACAATGAGCAGTTCTTC

D: TRBD1
J: TRBJ2-3
size: NA
V: TRBV5-1
CDR3: CASSLAQTGHTDTQYF
DNA: TGCGCCAGCAGCTTGGCCCAGACAGGGCACACAGATACGCAGTATTTT

D: TRBD1
J: TRBJ2-2
size: NA
V: TRBV4-3
CDR3: CASSRRDRDTGELFF
DNA: TGCGCCAGCAGCCGACGGGACAGAGACACCGGGGAGCTGTTTTTT

D: TRBD2
J: TRBJ2-7
size: NA
V: TRBV4-3
CDR3: CASSQAAGEGIYEQYF
DNA: TGCGCCAGCAGCCAAGCAGCGGGAGAAGGGATTTACGAGCAGTACTTC

D: NA
J: TRBJ2-1
size: NA
V: TRBV13
CDR3: CASSPSGRNEQFF
DNA: TGTGCCAGCAGCCCTTCGGGGAGGAATGAGCAGTTCTTC

D: NA
J: TRBJ1-4
size: once
V: TRBV6-1
CDR3: CASSGGRGATNEKLFF
DNA: TGTGCCAGCAGTGGCGGCCGGGGGGCAACTAATGAAAAACTGTTTTTT

D: TRBD1
J: TRBJ1-3
size: NA
V: TRBV11-2
CDR3: CASSSGQGAGNTIYF
DNA: TGTGCCAGCAGCTCGGGACAGGGGGCTGGAAACACCATATATTTT

D: NA
J: TRBJ1-1
size: NA
V: TRBV9
CDR3: CASSEKGPQGMNTEAFF
DNA: TGTGCCAGCAGCGAGAAGGGACCCCAGGGGATGAACACTGAAGCTTTCTTT

D: TRBD1
J: TRBJ1-4
size: NA
V: TRBV11-2
CDR3: CASCQGAREKLFF
DNA: TGTGCCTCCTGTCAGGGGGCACGGGAAAAACTGTTTTTT

D: NA
J: TRBJ1-4
size: NA
V: TRBV18
CDR3: CASSPSSYNEKLFF
DNA: TGTGCCAGCTCACCATCCAGTTATAATGAAAAACTGTTTTTT

D: TRBD1
J: TRBJ1-3
size: NA
V: TRBV19
CDR3: CASSTGGWGNTIYF
DNA: TGTGCCAGTAGTACAGGGGGCTGGGGAAACACCATATATTTT

D: TRBD1
J: TRBJ1-1
size: NA
V: TRBV2
CDR3: CASSDTGAGTEAFF
DNA: TGTGCCAGCAGTGACACAGGGGCGGGCACTGAAGCTTTCTTT

D: NA
J: TRBJ1-2
size: NA
V: TRBV9
CDR3: CASSTREGGTYGYTF
DNA: TGTGCCAGCAGCACCCGAGAGGGCGGGACCTATGGCTACACCTTC

D: TRBD2
J: TRBJ2-1
size: NA
V: TRBV7-2
CDR3: CASSTSGMRNEQFF
DNA: TGTGCCAGCAGCACTAGCGGGATGAGGAATGAGCAGTTCTTC

D: TRBD2
J: TRBJ2-7
size: NA
V: TRBV4-2
CDR3: CASSQVGSGGVGQYF
DNA: TGTGCCAGCAGCCAAGTTGGTAGCGGGGGTGTCGGGCAGTACTTC

D: TRBD2
J: TRBJ2-7
size: NA
V: TRBV7-6
CDR3: CASSLAPLGEGYEQYF
DNA: TGTGCCAGCAGCTTAGCTCCATTGGGGGAGGGCTACGAGCAGTACTTC

D: NA
J: TRBJ1-4
size: NA
V: TRBV4-3
CDR3: CASSPQGGQIELKEKLFF
DNA: TGCGCCAGCAGCCCACAAGGAGGGCAAATAGAGTTAAAGGAAAAACTGTTTTTT

D: NA
J: TRBJ1-1
size: NA
V: TRBV21-1
CDR3: CASSKVGTGVLNTEAFF
DNA: TGTGCCAGCAGCAAAGTGGGGACAGGGGTTCTGAACACTGAAGCTTTCTTT

D: NA
J: TRBJ2-1
size: NA
V: TRBV11-2
CDR3: CASSLDASSYNEQFF
DNA: TGTGCCAGCAGCTTAGATGCTAGCAGCTACAATGAGCAGTTCTTC

D: NA
J: TRBJ2-1
size: NA
V: TRBV25-1
CDR3: CASSVGLGVNEQFF
DNA: TGTGCCAGCAGTGTTGGGCTAGGGGTGAATGAGCAGTTCTTC

D: NA
J: TRBJ1-5
size: NA
V: TRBV5-8
CDR3: CASSLRGNNQPQHF
DNA: TGTGCCAGCAGCCTCCGGGGAAACAATCAGCCCCAGCATTTT

D: TRBD1
J: TRBJ1-2
size: NA
V: TRBV5-6
CDR3: CASSTGGRIYGYTF
DNA: TGTGCCAGCAGCACAGGGGGACGGATCTATGGCTACACCTTC

D: TRBD2
J: TRBJ2-3
size: NA
V: TRBV5-1
CDR3: CASSLGGGPTDTQYF
DNA: TGCGCCAGCAGCTTGGGGGGAGGGCCGACAGATACGCAGTATTTT

D: TRBD2
J: TRBJ2-1
size: NA
V: TRBV7-3
CDR3: CASSLTGAGDGLRDEQFF
DNA: TGTGCCAGCAGCTTAACGGGAGCGGGGGACGGATTAAGGGATGAGCAGTTCTTC

D: TRBD2
J: TRBJ2-3
size: NA
V: TRBV19
CDR3: CASSLAGVITDTQYF
DNA: TGTGCCAGTAGTTTAGCGGGAGTCATTACAGATACGCAGTATTTT

D: TRBD2
J: TRBJ2-1
size: NA
V: TRBV9
CDR3: CASSVDSGDGEQFF
DNA: TGTGCCAGCAGCGTGGATAGCGGGGACGGTGAGCAGTTCTTC

D: NA
J: TRBJ1-5
size: once
V: TRBV27
CDR3: CASRSGAGQPQHF
DNA: TGTGCCAGCAGGTCAGGGGCTGGTCAGCCCCAGCATTTT

D: NA
J: TRBJ2-7
size: NA
V: TRBV7-6
CDR3: CASSLEQGISYEQYF
DNA: TGTGCCAGCAGCTTAGAGCAGGGTATAAGCTACGAGCAGTACTTC

D: NA
J: TRBJ2-3
size: NA
V: TRBV9
CDR3: CASSVAPTSTDTQYF
DNA: TGTGCCAGCAGCGTAGCTCCTACTAGCACAGATACGCAGTATTTT

D: TRBD2
J: TRBJ2-5
size: NA
V: TRBV9
CDR3: CASGASGSGGETQYF
DNA: TGTGCCAGCGGAGCTAGCGGGTCCGGGGGAGAGACCCAGTACTTC

D: TRBD2
J: TRBJ2-6
size: NA
V: TRBV13
CDR3: CASSLSSSGGSGANVLTF
DNA: TGTGCCAGCAGCTTATCGTCTAGCGGGGGCTCTGGGGCCAACGTCCTGACTTTC

D: TRBD1
J: TRBJ2-2
size: once
V: TRBV28
CDR3: CASRTGAGELFF
DNA: TGTGCCAGCAGGACAGGGGCCGGGGAGCTGTTTTTT

D: NA
J: TRBJ1-5
size: NA
V: TRBV28
CDR3: CASSFAGAGNQPQHF
DNA: TGTGCCAGCAGTTTCGCAGGGGCTGGCAATCAGCCCCAGCATTTT

D: NA
J: TRBJ2-6
size: NA
V: TRBV19
CDR3: CASSIEFQAPLSGANVLTF
DNA: TGTGCCAGTAGTATAGAGTTCCAGGCCCCTCTATCTGGGGCCAACGTCCTGACTTTC

D: TRBD2
J: TRBJ2-1
size: NA
V: TRBV28
CDR3: CASEGRLAGVLNEQFF
DNA: TGTGCCAGCGAGGGAAGACTAGCGGGAGTGCTAAATGAGCAGTTCTTC

D: TRBD1
J: TRBJ2-4
size: NA
V: TRBV5-1
CDR3: CASSYDRAVAKNIQYF
DNA: TGCGCCAGCAGCTATGACAGGGCTGTGGCCAAAAACATTCAGTACTTC

D: NA
J: TRBJ2-7
size: NA
V: TRBV28
CDR3: CASSSPGGGDEQYF
DNA: TGTGCCAGCAGTTCCCCCGGAGGAGGGGACGAGCAGTACTTC

D: NA
J: TRBJ1-5
size: NA
V: TRBV6-1
CDR3: CASSELGFSNQPQHF
DNA: TGTGCCAGCAGTGAACTAGGTTTTAGCAATCAGCCCCAGCATTTT

D: TRBD1
J: TRBJ2-7
size: NA
V: TRBV5-1
CDR3: CASSLAFAGGSYEQYF
DNA: TGCGCCAGCAGCTTGGCCTTCGCAGGGGGTTCCTACGAGCAGTACTTC

D: TRBD1
J: TRBJ1-2
size: NA
V: TRBV6-5
CDR3: CASRGAGSLNYGYTF
DNA: TGTGCCTCCAGGGGGGCAGGGAGCTTGAACTATGGCTACACCTTC

D: NA
J: TRBJ2-1
size: NA
V: TRBV6-4
CDR3: CASSDPGGGNEQFF
DNA: TGTGCCAGCAGTGACCCAGGGGGAGGCAATGAGCAGTTCTTC

D: TRBD2
J: TRBJ2-1
size: once
V: TRBV2
CDR3: CAMGLASNEQFF
DNA: TGTGCCATGGGACTAGCCAGCAATGAGCAGTTCTTC

D: TRBD1
J: TRBJ2-1
size: NA
V: TRBV5-4
CDR3: CASSAPGQGRNEQFF
DNA: TGTGCCAGCAGCGCCCCGGGACAGGGGCGGAATGAGCAGTTCTTC

D: TRBD1
J: TRBJ1-4
size: NA
V: TRBV29-1
CDR3: CSVDIQGAGEKLFF
DNA: TGCAGCGTTGACATACAGGGGGCTGGGGAAAAACTGTTTTTT

D: TRBD1
J: TRBJ1-2
size: NA
V: TRBV7-9
CDR3: CASGQGSYGYTF
DNA: TGTGCCAGCGGACAGGGGTCCTATGGCTACACCTTC

D: TRBD1
J: TRBJ1-6
size: NA
V: TRBV27
CDR3: CASSYRDRGNSPLHF
DNA: TGTGCCAGCAGTTACCGGGACAGGGGTAATTCACCCCTCCACTTT